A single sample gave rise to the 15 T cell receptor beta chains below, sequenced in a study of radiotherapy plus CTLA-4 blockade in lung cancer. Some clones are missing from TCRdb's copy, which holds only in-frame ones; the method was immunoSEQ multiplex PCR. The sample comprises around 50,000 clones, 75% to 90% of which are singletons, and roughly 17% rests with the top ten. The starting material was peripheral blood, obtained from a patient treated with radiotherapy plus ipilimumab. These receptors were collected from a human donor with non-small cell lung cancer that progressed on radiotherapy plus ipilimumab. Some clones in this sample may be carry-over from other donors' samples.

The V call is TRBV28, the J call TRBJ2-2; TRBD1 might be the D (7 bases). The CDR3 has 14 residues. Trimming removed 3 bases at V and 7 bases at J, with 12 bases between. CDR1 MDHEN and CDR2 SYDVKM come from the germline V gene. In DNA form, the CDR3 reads TGTGCCAGCAGTTTCAGGGGGGCTGGCGGGGAGCTGTTTTTT. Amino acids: CASSFRGAGGELFF.

CDR3 in amino acids: CASSLVGGGAYGYTF. Here the CDR3 DNA reads TGTGCCAGCAGCTTGGTAGGAGGAGGGGCCTATGGCTACACCTTC. This sequence joins TRBV7-2 and TRBJ1-2, with TRBD1 as a possible D gene (5 bases). Germline-derived CDR1 and CDR2 are SGHTA and FQGNSA. The V and J ends lost 3 bases and 4 bases respectively, with 15 bases between them. The CDR3 contains 15 residues.

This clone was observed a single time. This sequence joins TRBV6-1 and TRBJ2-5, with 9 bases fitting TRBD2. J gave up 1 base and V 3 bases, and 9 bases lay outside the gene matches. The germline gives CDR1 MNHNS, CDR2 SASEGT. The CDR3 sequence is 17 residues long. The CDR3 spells CASSDAHSGGGQETQYF. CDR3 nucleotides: TGTGCCAGCAGTGATGCCCATAGCGGGGGCGGCCAAGAGACCCAGTACTTC.

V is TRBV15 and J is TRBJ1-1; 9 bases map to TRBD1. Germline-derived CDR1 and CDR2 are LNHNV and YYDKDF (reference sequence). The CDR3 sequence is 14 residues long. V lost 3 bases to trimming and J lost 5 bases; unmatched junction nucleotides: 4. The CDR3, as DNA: TGTGCCACCAGCAGGGACAGGGGTAGTACTGAAGCTTTCTTT. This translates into CATSRDRGSTEAFF.

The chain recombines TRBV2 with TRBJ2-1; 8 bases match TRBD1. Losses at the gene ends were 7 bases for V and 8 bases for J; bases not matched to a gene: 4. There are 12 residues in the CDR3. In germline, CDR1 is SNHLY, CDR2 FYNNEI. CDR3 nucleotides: TGTGCCAGCACAGGACAGGGCCATGAGCAGTTCTTC. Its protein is CASTGQGHEQFF.

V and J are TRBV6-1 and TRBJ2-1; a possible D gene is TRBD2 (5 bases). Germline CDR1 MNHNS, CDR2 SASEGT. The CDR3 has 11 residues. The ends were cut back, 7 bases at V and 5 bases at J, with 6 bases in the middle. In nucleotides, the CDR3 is TGTGCCAGCATGAGGGACAATGAGCAGTTCTTC. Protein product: CASMRDNEQFF.

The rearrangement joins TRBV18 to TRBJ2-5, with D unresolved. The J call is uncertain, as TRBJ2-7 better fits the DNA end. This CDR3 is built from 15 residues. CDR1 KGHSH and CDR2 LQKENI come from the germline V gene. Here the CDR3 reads CASSPETPLRNEQYF. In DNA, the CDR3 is TGTGCCAGCTCACCAGAGACTCCCTTGAGAAACGAGCAGTACTTC.

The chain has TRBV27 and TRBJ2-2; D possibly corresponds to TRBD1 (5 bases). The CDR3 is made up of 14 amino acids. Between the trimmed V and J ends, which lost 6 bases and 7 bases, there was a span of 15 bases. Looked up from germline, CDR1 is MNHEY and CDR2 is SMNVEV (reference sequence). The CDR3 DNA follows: TGTGCCAGCAGCCTCACTTGGGGCGGCGGGGAGCTGTTTTTT. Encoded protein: CASSLTWGGGELFF.

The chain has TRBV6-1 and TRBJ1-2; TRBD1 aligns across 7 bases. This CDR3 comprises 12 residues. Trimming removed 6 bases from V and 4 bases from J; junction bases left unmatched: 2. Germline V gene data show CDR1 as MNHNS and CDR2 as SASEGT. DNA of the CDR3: TGTGCCAGCAGAGACAGGGTCTATGGCTACACCTTC. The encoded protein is CASRDRVYGYTF.

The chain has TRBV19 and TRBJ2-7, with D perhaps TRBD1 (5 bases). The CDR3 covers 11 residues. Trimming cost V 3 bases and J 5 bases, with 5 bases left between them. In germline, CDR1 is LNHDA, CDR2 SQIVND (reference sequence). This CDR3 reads CASSIRDEQYF. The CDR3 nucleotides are TGTGCCAGTAGTATCAGGGACGAGCAGTACTTC.

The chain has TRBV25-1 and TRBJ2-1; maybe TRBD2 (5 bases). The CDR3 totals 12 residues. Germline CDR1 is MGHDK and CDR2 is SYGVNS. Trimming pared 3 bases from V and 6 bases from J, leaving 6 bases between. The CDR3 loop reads CASSDRGNEQFF. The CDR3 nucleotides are TGTGCCAGCAGTGATCGGGGCAATGAGCAGTTCTTC.

The CDR3 nucleotides are TGTGCTAGTGGTTTTCAAGAGTTTCAGCCCCAGCATTTT. It encodes CASGFQEFQPQHF. This chain links TRBV12-5 with TRBJ1-5, with no clear D. This CDR3 is built from 13 residues. V lost 3 bases and J 6 bases, leaving 9 bases between the germline ends. The germline CDR1 and CDR2 sequences are LGHNT and FRNRAP.

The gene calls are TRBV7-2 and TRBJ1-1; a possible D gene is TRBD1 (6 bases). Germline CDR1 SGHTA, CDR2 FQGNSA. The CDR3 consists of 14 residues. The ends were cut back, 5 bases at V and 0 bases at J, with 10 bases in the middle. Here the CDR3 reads CASSEGQLNTEAFF. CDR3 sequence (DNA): TGTGCCAGCAGCGAAGGACAGCTGAACACTGAAGCTTTCTTT.

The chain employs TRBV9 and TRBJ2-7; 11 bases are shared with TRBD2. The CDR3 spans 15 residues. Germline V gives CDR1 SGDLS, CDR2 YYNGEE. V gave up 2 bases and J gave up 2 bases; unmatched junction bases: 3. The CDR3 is CASSVGTSGTYEQYF. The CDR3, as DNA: TGTGCCAGCAGCGTCGGGACTAGCGGTACCTACGAGCAGTACTTC. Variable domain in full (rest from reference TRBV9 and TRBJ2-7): DSGVTQTPKHLITATGQRVTLRCSPRSGDLSVYWYQQSLDQGLQFLIQYYNGEERAKGNILERFSAQQFPDLHSELNLSSLELGDSALYFCASSVGTSGTYEQYFGPGTRLTVT.

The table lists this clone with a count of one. The CDR3 reads CASSSSGVYNEQFF. In nucleotides, the CDR3 is TGTGCCAGCAGCTCTAGCGGGGTTTACAATGAGCAGTTCTTC. The chain links TRBV7-3 to TRBJ2-1; 9 nucleotides agree with TRBD2. There are 14 residues in the CDR3. Losses at the gene ends were 4 bases for V and 4 bases for J; bases not matched to a gene: 2. Germline V gives CDR1 SGHTA, CDR2 FQGTGA.